A single sample gave rise to the 31 T cell receptor beta chains below, sequenced in a study of blood T cell repertoires in COVID-19. Assay used: immunoSEQ multiplex PCR; TCRdb lists only in-frame clones, some missing. The sample consists of about 120,000 clones, about 85% of them appearing once. The sequenced material came from peripheral blood. The origin of the receptors is a human donor in a cohort sampled during active COVID-19.

V gene TRBV6-5 combines with J gene TRBJ1-6; 8 positions match TRBD1. CDR1 and CDR2 from the germline V gene are MNHEY and SVGAGI. V trimming: 2 bases; J trimming: 8 bases; junction bases outside the gene matches: 8. CDR3 length: 16 residues. CDR3 bases: TGTGCCAGCAGTTACCAGGGGGCGCGATCGGATTCACCCCTCCACTTT. The encoded protein is CASSYQGARSDSPLHF.

The V and J genes are TRBV6-2 or TRBV6-3 and TRBJ2-7; tentatively, D is TRBD2 (6 bases). Germline CDR1 reads MNHEY; CDR2 reads SVGEGT. Deletions cut 4 bases from V and 3 bases from J, with 25 bases between. The CDR3 extends over 18 amino acids. The CDR3 spells CASSFRELTNRVVYEQYF. CDR3 nucleotides: TGTGCCAGCAGTTTCCGGGAGCTAACGAACCGGGTGGTCTACGAGCAGTACTTC.

The chain is built from TRBV4-3 and TRBJ2-1; 7 bases align to TRBD2. Trimming removed 1 base from V and 7 bases from J; junction bases left unmatched: 4. CDR3 length: 14 residues. CDR1 and CDR2 (germline): LGHNA, YSLEER. CDR3 sequence: CASSQGLAVNEQFF. CDR3 sequence (DNA): TGCGCCAGCAGCCAAGGACTAGCAGTGAATGAGCAGTTCTTC.

The chain couples TRBV24-1 to TRBJ2-5, with TRBD1 matching over 9 bases. V dropped 3 bases and J dropped 2; count of bases not matched to a gene: 6. Germline CDR1 KGHDR, CDR2 SFDVKD. This CDR3 spans 16 amino acids. The CDR3 spells CATSDGGTGRQETQYF. CDR3 in DNA: TGTGCCACCAGTGATGGGGGGACAGGGCGGCAAGAGACCCAGTACTTC.

The gene calls are TRBV10-3 and TRBJ2-3; TRBD2 is a possible D gene (6 bases). V lost 5 bases and J 1 base, leaving 10 bases between the germline ends. CDR1 is ENHRY and CDR2 is SYGVKD in the germline V gene. This CDR3 region has 14 residues. Here the CDR3 reads CAISPSARTDTQYF. CDR3 DNA: TGTGCCATCAGTCCTAGCGCCCGCACAGATACGCAGTATTTT.

The chain uses TRBV12-5 and TRBJ2-5; TRBD1 agrees at 10 bases. CDR1 and CDR2 (germline): LGHNT, FRNRAP. This CDR3 spans 13 amino acids. V was clipped by 6 bases and J by 6 bases; unmatched bases: 4. The CDR3 region is CASGTGGTKTQYF. The CDR3, as DNA: TGTGCTAGTGGGACAGGGGGCACGAAGACCCAGTACTTC.

This CDR3 is CASSLVGWRGTNTEAFF. DNA for the CDR3: TGTGCCAGCAGCTTAGTCGGGTGGAGGGGCACGAACACTGAAGCTTTCTTT. V usage is TRBV11-2 and J usage is TRBJ1-1; TRBD1 is a possible D gene (5 bases). Trimming pared 1 base from V and 1 base from J, leaving 16 bases between. Germline CDR1 reads SGHAT; CDR2 reads FQNNGV. CDR3 length: 17 amino acids. Based on the CDR3 plus reference TRBV11-2 and TRBJ1-1, the full variable domain is EAGVAQSPRYKIIEKRQSVAFWCNPISGHATLYWYQQILGQGPKLLIQFQNNGVVDDSQLPKDRFSAERLKGVDSTLKIQPAKLEDSAVYLCASSLVGWRGTNTEAFFGQGTRLTVV.

The count of this clone is one. This chain uses TRBV9 with TRBJ1-1; D not resolved. The CDR3 covers 14 residues. Trimming left V 0 bases short and J 1 base short, with 7 bases between. Looked up from germline, CDR1 is SGDLS and CDR2 is YYNGEE. The CDR3 DNA reads TGTGCCAGCAGCGTAGATGGGCGGAACACTGAAGCTTTCTTT. This translates into CASSVDGRNTEAFF. The full variable domain, completed using reference TRBV9 and TRBJ1-1, is DSGVTQTPKHLITATGQRVTLRCSPRSGDLSVYWYQQSLDQGLQFLIQYYNGEERAKGNILERFSAQQFPDLHSELNLSSLELGDSALYFCASSVDGRNTEAFFGQGTRLTVV.

The V call is TRBV7-9, the J call TRBJ1-6; 7 nucleotides match TRBD1. Trimming removed 5 bases from V and 8 bases from J; junction bases left unmatched: 6. This CDR3 contains 14 residues. Per germline, CDR1 SEHNR and CDR2 FQNEAQ (reference sequence). The CDR3 here is CASSRDRADSPLHF. The DNA of the CDR3 is TGTGCCAGCAGCCGCGACAGGGCGGATTCACCCCTCCACTTT. Based on the CDR3 plus reference TRBV7-9 and TRBJ1-6, the full variable domain is DTGVSQNPRHKITKRGQNVTFRCDPISEHNRLYWYRQTLGQGPEFLTYFQNEAQLEKSRLLSDRFSAERPKGSFSTLEIQRTEQGDSAMYLCASSRDRADSPLHFGNGTRLTVT.

This chain uses TRBV25-1 with TRBJ1-1; 8 bases align to TRBD1. This CDR3 region has 16 residues. CDR1 is MGHDK and CDR2 is SYGVNS in the germline V gene. The J segment lost 3 bases and the V segment lost 2 bases, leaving 8 bases of the junction unmatched. Written as DNA, the CDR3 is TGTGCCAGCAGTGAACCCCGGACAGGGAGGGACACTGAAGCTTTCTTT. Encoded protein: CASSEPRTGRDTEAFF.

The J gene is TRBJ1-4, the V gene TRBV6-6; TRBD1 is a possible D gene (5 bases). The V end was cut by 9 bases, the J end by 0 bases, with 17 bases between. The CDR3 consists of 16 residues. CDR1 is MNHNY and CDR2 is SVGAGI in the germline V gene (reference sequence). Here the CDR3 reads CASSRRQPATNEKLFF. DNA of the CDR3: TGTGCCAGTTCCCGACGACAGCCTGCAACTAATGAAAAACTGTTTTTT.

The chain uses TRBV19 and TRBJ1-5, with TRBD1 matching over 12 bases. This CDR3 has 14 residues. V trimming: 6 bases; J trimming: 7 bases; junction bases outside the gene matches: 4. CDR1 and CDR2 from the germline V gene are LNHDA and SQIVND (reference sequence). The CDR3 sequence is CASRGQGASQPQHF. In DNA form, the CDR3 reads TGTGCCAGTAGGGGACAGGGGGCTAGCCAGCCCCAGCATTTT. Full variable domain (remainder filled in from reference TRBV19 and TRBJ1-5): DGGITQSPKYLFRKEGQNVTLSCEQNLNHDAMYWYRQDPGQGLRLIYYSQIVNDFQKGDIAEGYSVSREKKESFPLTVTSAQKNPTAFYLCASRGQGASQPQHFGDGTRLSIL.

The CDR3 is CASSVDGQWTSEQYF. CDR3 sequence (DNA): TGTGCCAGCAGCGTAGATGGACAGTGGACCTCCGAGCAGTACTTC. The chain uses TRBV9 and TRBJ2-7; a weak D match, TRBD1 (6 bases). Trimming pared 0 bases from V and 6 bases from J, leaving 16 bases between. Germline lookup yields CDR1 SGDLS and CDR2 YYNGEE. The CDR3 contains 15 residues.

CDR3 sequence reads: CASSATSGVYNEQFF. CDR3 in DNA: TGCGCCAGCAGCGCGACTAGCGGAGTCTACAATGAGCAGTTCTTC. This chain uses TRBV10-1 with TRBJ2-1; 9 positions match TRBD2. V was clipped by 6 bases and J by 3 bases; unmatched bases: 6. The CDR3 covers 15 residues. The germline gives CDR1 WNHNN, CDR2 SYGVQD (reference sequence).

V and J are TRBV27 and TRBJ1-2; possibly TRBD1 for D (5 bases). The CDR3 contains 14 residues. Trimming pared 1 base from V and 4 bases from J, leaving 10 bases between. Germline CDR1 and CDR2: MNHEY and SMNVEV (reference sequence). CDR3 sequence reads: CASSLLLGLYGYTF. CDR3 nucleotides: TGTGCCAGCAGTTTATTATTGGGACTCTATGGCTACACCTTC.

J is TRBJ1-2 and V is TRBV28, with D perhaps TRBD1 (6 bases). Germline-derived CDR1 and CDR2 are MDHEN and SYDVKM. This CDR3 spans 13 amino acids. V lost 5 bases and J 2 bases, leaving 9 bases between the germline ends. The CDR3 loop reads CASSQTGNYGYTF. The DNA of the CDR3 is TGTGCCAGCAGTCAAACAGGGAACTATGGCTACACCTTC.

V is TRBV13 and J is TRBJ1-2; weak D call: TRBD1 (5 bases). CDR3 length equals 15 residues. V lost 0 bases, J lost 5 bases, and 13 bases lay in between. CDR1 is PRHDT and CDR2 is FYEKMQ in the germline V gene (reference sequence). Here the CDR3 reads CASSLGGEGTYGYTF. In DNA, the CDR3 is TGTGCCAGCAGCTTAGGCGGGGAGGGGACTTATGGCTACACCTTC.

The rearrangement joins TRBV5-4 to TRBJ1-1; unclear D gene. Trimming took 4 bases from V and 0 from J, leaving 13 bases between them. The CDR3 runs 15 residues. CDR1 and CDR2 (germline): SGHNT, YYREEE (reference sequence). In DNA form, the CDR3 reads TGTGCCAGCAGCGCGGGGAACTCCATGAACACTGAAGCTTTCTTT. This encodes CASSAGNSMNTEAFF.

V and J are TRBV7-3 and TRBJ2-1; tentative D call: TRBD2 (5 bases). The CDR3 loop spans 13 amino acids. Germline assignment: CDR1 SGHTA and CDR2 FQGTGA. With 4 bases removed from V and 6 bases from J, the gap between germline ends came to 10 bases. The DNA of the CDR3 is TGTGCCAGCAGCTACTATCGGGGCAATGAGCAGTTCTTC. As protein: CASSYYRGNEQFF.

For this clone: One end of the junction does not line up with germline, which may come from a read error. The CDR3 sequence is CASSSTNKGTGSF. The CDR3 nucleotides are TGTGCCAGCAGTTCGACCAACAAAGGGACAGGTAGCTTC. V usage is TRBV6-5 and J usage is TRBJ1-2, with 8 bases matching TRBD1. The CDR3 has 13 residues. Germline values: CDR1 MNHEY, CDR2 SVGAGI.

This clone was seen only a few times. The chain carries TRBV11-2 and TRBJ2-7; 9 nucleotides agree with TRBD1. V was clipped by 1 base and J by 5 bases; unmatched bases: 6. Germline values: CDR1 SGHAT, CDR2 FQNNGV. The CDR3 has 15 residues. The CDR3 reads CASSLATGGKNEQYF. DNA of the CDR3: TGTGCCAGCAGCTTAGCGACAGGGGGTAAGAACGAGCAGTACTTC.

The sample holds one count of this clone. The chain joins TRBV5-1 to TRBJ2-1; D not certain. The V end was cut by 5 bases, the J end by 0 bases, with 9 bases between. Germline V gene sequence: CDR1 SGHRS, CDR2 YFSETQ. This CDR3 is built from 14 residues. The CDR3: CASREPSSYNEQFF. The CDR3 DNA sequence: TGCGCCAGCAGGGAACCTAGCTCCTACAATGAGCAGTTCTTC.

Of note for this clone: Additional DNA sequences in this sample encode the identical CDR3. The chain uses TRBV16 and TRBJ1-5, with 8 bases that match TRBD1. The CDR3 covers 15 residues. Germline CDR1 reads KGHSY; CDR2 reads FQNENV. Trimming at V came to 1 base and at J to 2 bases, leaving 1 base not matched to a gene. CDR3 DNA: TGTGCCAGCAGCCAATTGGGACAGGGCAATCAGCCCCAGCATTTT. It yields the protein CASSQLGQGNQPQHF.

The chain combines TRBV7-9 with TRBJ2-3; 9 bases match TRBD1. J lost 4 bases, V lost 4 bases, and 9 bases had no gene match. This CDR3 is 16 amino acids long. CDR1 is SEHNR and CDR2 is FQNEAQ in the germline V gene (reference sequence). CDR3 region: CASSSRTGGAADTQYF. Here the CDR3 DNA reads TGTGCCAGCAGCTCACGCACAGGGGGCGCCGCAGATACGCAGTATTTT.

The V and J genes are TRBV6-6 and TRBJ2-7; TRBD1 agrees at 10 bases. The CDR3 covers 15 residues. Unmatched junction bases numbered 10, after V lost 7 bases and J lost 4 bases. CDR1 is MNHNY, CDR2 SVGAGI, per germline (reference sequence). CDR3 nucleotide sequence: TGTGCCAGCACACTTGGGGACAGGGGAGGATACGAGCAGTACTTC. Its translation: CASTLGDRGGYEQYF.

The rearrangement uses TRBV28 and TRBJ1-2; the D is unclear. Trimming took 7 bases from V and 8 from J, leaving 17 bases between them. The CDR3 spans 13 residues. The V gene's germline CDR1 is MDHEN and CDR2 SYDVKM. The CDR3 loop reads CASKQGRLDGYTF. CDR3 bases: TGTGCCAGCAAACAAGGGAGGCTAGACGGCTACACCTTC.

This clone was detected once. The chain employs TRBV7-2 and TRBJ1-1; 8 bases agree with TRBD1. CDR1 is SGHTA and CDR2 is FQGNSA in the germline V gene. The CDR3 sequence is 18 residues long. V dropped 4 bases and J dropped 5; count of bases not matched to a gene: 18. The CDR3: CASSSLGRQGSYDTEAFF. DNA of the CDR3: TGTGCCAGCAGCTCACTGGGCCGACAGGGGTCGTACGATACTGAAGCTTTCTTT.

The chain employs TRBV7-3 and TRBJ1-4, with a tentative D call TRBD1 (6 bases). Trimming took 1 base from V and 8 from J, leaving 8 bases between them. The germline V gene has CDR1 SGHTA and CDR2 FQGTGA. This CDR3 has 13 residues. The CDR3, as DNA: TGTGCCAGCAGCTTAAACCAGGGGGAAAAACTGTTTTTT. Translation gives CASSLNQGEKLFF.

The chain joins TRBV27 to TRBJ1-6; TRBD1 agrees at 12 bases. Germline trimming cut 8 bases from V and 9 bases from J; bases unmatched to any gene: 8. Germline-derived CDR1 and CDR2 are MNHEY and SMNVEV (reference sequence). This CDR3 region has 15 residues. The CDR3 here is CASRDRGLSGSPLHF. Written as DNA, the CDR3 is TGTGCCAGCCGGGACAGGGGGCTTTCTGGTTCACCCCTCCACTTT.

This clone was counted once. The chain combines TRBV5-4 with TRBJ2-1; 8 nucleotides align to TRBD1. This CDR3 has 14 amino acids. The trim removed 3 bases at V and 4 bases at J, leaving 3 bases unmatched. Germline CDR1 and CDR2: SGHNT and YYREEE (reference sequence). CDR3 protein: CASSSGQGYNEQFF. The CDR3 DNA reads as TGTGCCAGCAGCTCCGGACAGGGATACAATGAGCAGTTCTTC.

Details on this clone: A read error may account for a junction end that differs from germline. CDR3 sequence: CASSPGTGARF. Written as DNA, the CDR3 is TGTGCCAGCAGTCCCGGGACAGGGGCTCGGTTC. The J gene is TRBJ2-7, the V gene TRBV6-2 or TRBV6-3; the match to TRBD1 covers 10 bases. CDR1 is MNHEY and CDR2 is SVGEGT in the germline V gene. This CDR3 has 11 amino acids.